What follows are 6 T cell receptor beta chains derived from one specimen sequenced in a study of T cells in Graves' hyperthyroidism and ophthalmopathy. Template material for amplifying TCR beta CDR3 regions consisted of RNA transcripts. The HTBI primer set served for first-round RT-PCR of the TCR CDR3. Each CDR3 protein is one row after TCRdb ran MiXCR on the multiplex PCR reads. The sample holds approximately 410,000 distinct CDR3 sequences, roughly 13% seen once. The sequencing input was blood. Every receptor here comes from a woman between 18 and 29 years old with Graves' hyperthyroidism.

This clonotype was counted between two and nine times. The chain joins TRBV6-1 to TRBJ2-1; D remains ambiguous. V gave up 6 bases and J gave up 4 bases, with 13 bases separating them. This CDR3 has 14 residues. Germline CDR1 is MNHNS and CDR2 is SASEGT. CDR3 region: CASSPFDTYNEQFF. The DNA for the CDR3 is TGTGCCAGCAGCCCTTTCGACACTTACAATGAGCAGTTCTTC.

The J gene is TRBJ2-1, the V gene TRBV25-1, with D perhaps matching TRBD2 (6 bases). CDR3 size: 15 residues. Per germline, CDR1 MGHDK and CDR2 SYGVNS. V dropped 2 bases and J dropped 8 bases, with 16 bases sitting between them. CDR3 sequence reads: CASSEIKGRNDEQFF. The CDR3, as DNA: TGTGCCAGCAGTGAAATTAAGGGGAGGAACGATGAGCAGTTCTTC.

This clonotype was observed many times. V gene TRBV5-1 combines with J gene TRBJ1-1; 9 bases match TRBD1. Germline loops: CDR1 SGHRS, CDR2 YFSETQ. The length of the CDR3 is 16 residues. Trimming cost V 3 bases and J 3 bases; bases outside gene matches: 9. CDR3 sequence: CASSSGKTGGDTEAFF. DNA for the CDR3: TGCGCCAGCAGCTCTGGAAAGACAGGGGGGGACACTGAAGCTTTCTTT.

This clonotype was detected many times. This chain connects TRBV28 to TRBJ1-2, with D uncertain. The CDR3 length is 13 residues. CDR1 is MDHEN and CDR2 is SYDVKM in the germline V gene. The V gene lost 6 bases and the J gene lost 2 bases, with 10 bases spanning the gap. The CDR3 DNA reads TGTGCCAGCAGGGATGAGAGAAACTATGGCTACACCTTC. This gives the protein CASRDERNYGYTF.

This clonotype was observed once. The rearrangement joins TRBV24-1 to TRBJ2-5; unclear D gene. CDR1 and CDR2 from the germline V gene are KGHDR and SFDVKD. Trimming pared 1 base from V and 5 bases from J, leaving 16 bases between. The CDR3 extends over 16 amino acids. CDR3 residues: CATSDLGMGSEETQYF. The CDR3 DNA reads as TGTGCCACCAGTGATTTAGGAATGGGATCCGAGGAGACCCAGTACTTC.

This clonotype was seen ten or more times. The chain links TRBV3-1 to TRBJ1-4; D gene uncertain. Germline V gene data show CDR1 as LGHDT and CDR2 as YNNKEL (reference sequence). Trimming took off 2 bases at V and 0 bases at J, with 10 bases between the two ends. The CDR3 consists of 16 residues. Written as DNA, the CDR3 is TGTGCCAGCAGCCAATCGCCGGTAGCAACTAATGAAAAACTGTTTTTT. Translating it yields CASSQSPVATNEKLFF.